This T cell receptor beta chain derives from a study of blood T cells in healthy people across ages. Study outcomes and limitations: Strong correlation existed between TCR beta diversity and naive T cell percentage. Getting older went along with TCR beta diversity per million T cells dropping roughly linearly.

Donors each provided 9.5 to 10 milliliters of peripheral blood. A sample-barcoded 5' primer and a J-beta primer mix were used in a second PCR of roughly 7 to 11 cycles. TCRdb re-called the 5' RACE reads through MiXCR, storing one row per CDR3 protein. The table lists about 1.5 million distinct CDR3 sequences, approximately 43% of them singletons, with around 4% in the top ten. Per germline, CDR1 MNHEY and CDR2 SVGAGI. Trimming at V came to 6 bases and at J to 0 bases, leaving 8 bases not matched to a gene. This CDR3 is built from 16 residues. A few counts support this clonotype. Antigen unknown. Sequencing was done on a sample of blood. This receptor was taken from a woman under 30 in good health. The rearrangement links TRBV6-5 to TRBJ1-3, with 7 positions matching TRBD1. CDR3 amino acids: CASSPTWTGSGNTIYF. CDR3 coding DNA: TGTGCCAGCAGCCCTACTTGGACAGGCTCTGGAAACACCATATATTTT.